These T cell receptor beta chains were read from a single sample in a study of T cells in Graves' hyperthyroidism and ophthalmopathy. TCRdb reanalysed the multiplex PCR reads using MiXCR and keeps one entry per CDR3 protein. The repertoire holds about 520,000 distinct CDR3 sequences, with approximately 25% as singletons. The sample taken for sequencing was blood. These receptors all come from a woman aged 25 to 39 with Graves' ophthalmopathy. Both conserved end residues are part of each CDR3. The D gene is left open where the match is weak. Only some rows state a clone size, as once, few, many or a class for expanded clones.

>.|many|TRBV2|TRBJ2-2
CASSRQVPNTGELFF
TGTGCCAGCAGTAGACAGGTCCCGAACACCGGGGAGCTGTTTTTT
>.|many|TRBV5-1|TRBJ1-2
CASSLALWGEDGYTF
TGCGCCAGCAGCTTGGCACTGTGGGGGGAGGACGGCTACACCTTC
>.|many|TRBV6-1|TRBJ2-7
CASSEAESSYEQYF
TGTGCCAGCAGTGAAGCAGAAAGCTCCTACGAGCAGTACTTC
>.|many|TRBV9|TRBJ1-2
CASSPPGQFGYTF
TGTGCCAGCAGCCCTCCCGGACAGTTCGGCTACACCTTC
>.|.|TRBV7-2|TRBJ1-2
CASSPRQTKGYGYTF
TGTGCCAGCAGCCCCCGACAGACGAAGGGCTATGGCTACACCTTC
>TRBD1|once|TRBV3-1|TRBJ1-5
CASSQGGTGLLNQPQHF
TGTGCCAGCAGCCAAGGGGGGACAGGTCTCCTCAATCAGCCCCAGCATTTT
>.|.|TRBV6-5|TRBJ2-7
CASSYSKMREQYF
TGTGCCAGCAGTTACTCGAAGATGCGGGAGCAGTACTTC
>.|many|TRBV20-1|TRBJ2-5
CSANRSPGGETQYF
TGCAGTGCTAACAGATCCCCTGGAGGGGAGACCCAGTACTTC
>.|many|TRBV6-5|TRBJ2-5
CASSYSSGRQETQYF
TGTGCCAGCAGTTACTCATCAGGGCGACAAGAGACCCAGTACTTC
>.|many|TRBV4-1|TRBJ1-2
CASSRLGPRDGYTF
TGCGCCAGCAGCCGCCTCGGGCCACGGGATGGCTACACCTTC
>.|.|TRBV20-1|TRBJ1-3
CSASRQASSGNTIYF
TGCAGTGCTAGCAGACAGGCCTCCTCTGGAAACACCATATATTTT
>.|.|TRBV14|TRBJ2-2
CASSQGNRAGELFF
TGTGCCAGCAGCCAAGGGAACAGGGCCGGGGAGCTGTTTTTT
>TRBD2|.|TRBV6-5|TRBJ2-7
CASSYSRLAGAYEQYF
TGTGCCAGCAGTTACTCGAGATTAGCGGGGGCCTACGAGCAGTACTTC
>TRBD2|many|TRBV7-2|TRBJ2-5
CASSLNPGGYQETQYF
TGTGCCAGCAGCCTAAACCCGGGGGGGTACCAAGAGACCCAGTACTTC
>.|.|TRBV10-1|TRBJ2-5
CADTPGQIAKETQYF
TGCGCCGACACTCCGGGCCAAATCGCAAAAGAGACCCAGTACTTC
>.|many|TRBV20-1|TRBJ1-2
CSASPGTFYGYTF
TGCAGTGCTAGTCCCGGGACTTTCTATGGCTACACCTTC
>.|.|TRBV5-6|TRBJ2-5
CASSLAGEYQETQYF
TGTGCCAGCAGCTTGGCGGGAGAGTACCAAGAGACCCAGTACTTC
>.|many|TRBV20-1|TRBJ1-1
CSARVMNTEAFF
TGCAGTGCTAGGGTCATGAACACTGAAGCTTTCTTT
>.|.|TRBV20-1|TRBJ2-5
CSAREGLETQYF
TGCAGTGCTAGAGAAGGGTTAGAGACCCAGTACTTC
>.|.|TRBV6-1|TRBJ1-1
CASSEGRGWTEAFF
TGTGCCAGCAGTGAAGGGAGGGGGTGGACTGAAGCTTTCTTT
>TRBD1|many|TRBV27|TRBJ1-1
CASSDPRGRTEAFF
TGTGCCAGCAGCGACCCCAGGGGGCGGACTGAAGCTTTCTTT
>.|.|TRBV5-4|TRBJ2-3
CASSLVRGLNADTQYF
TGTGCCAGCAGCTTGGTGAGGGGCCTAAATGCAGATACGCAGTATTTT
>.|many|TRBV20-1|TRBJ2-5
CSAPLAGLQETQYF
TGCAGTGCTCCGCTGGCGGGCCTCCAAGAGACCCAGTACTTC
>.|many|TRBV18|TRBJ1-2
CASSSTSYGYTF
TGTGCCAGCTCATCGACATCCTATGGCTACACCTTC
>.|many|TRBV11-2|TRBJ2-7
CASSPRQAPAYEQYF
TGTGCCAGCAGCCCCCGACAGGCCCCAGCCTACGAGCAGTACTTC
>.|few|TRBV6-5|TRBJ2-2
CASSFGYTGELFF
TGTGCCAGCAGTTTTGGCTACACCGGGGAGCTGTTTTTT
>.|many|TRBV12-3/TRBV12-4|TRBJ2-6
CASSSLGLEGSGANVLTF
TGTGCCAGCAGTTCCCTGGGGCTAGAGGGCTCTGGGGCCAACGTCCTGACTTTC
>.|few|TRBV5-1|TRBJ2-3
CASSLVPTSGTQYF
TGCGCCAGCAGCTTGGTACCAACAAGCGGTACGCAGTATTTT
>.|few|TRBV7-9|TRBJ2-7
CASSSDPWEQYF
TGTGCCAGCAGCTCCGATCCTTGGGAGCAGTACTTC
>.|few|TRBV4-3|TRBJ2-7
CASSQDGGADEQYF
TGCGCCAGCAGCCAAGATGGGGGGGCCGACGAGCAGTACTTC
>.|many|TRBV20-1|TRBJ1-1
CSARDQQLMNTEAFF
TGCAGTGCTAGAGATCAGCAGCTCATGAACACTGAAGCTTTCTTT
>TRBD2|.|TRBV12-3/TRBV12-4|TRBJ2-5
CASSLWVGRGDQETQYF
TGTGCCAGCAGTTTATGGGTTGGGCGGGGGGACCAAGAGACCCAGTACTTC
>.|few|TRBV10-3|TRBJ1-1
CAISERMMNTEAFF
TGTGCCATCAGTGAACGGATGATGAACACTGAAGCTTTCTTT
>.|many|TRBV2|TRBJ2-2
CASTRERWGELFF
TGTGCCAGCACCCGGGAACGGTGGGGGGAGCTGTTTTTT
>.|many|TRBV29-1|TRBJ2-5
CSVDSTNQETQYF
TGCAGCGTTGATTCGACTAACCAAGAGACCCAGTACTTC
>.|many|TRBV28|TRBJ2-5
CASSLPPGQNQETQYF
TGTGCCAGCAGTTTACCCCCGGGACAAAACCAAGAGACCCAGTACTTC
>.|.|TRBV6-5|TRBJ1-5
CASSYSSGLGFNQPQHF
TGTGCCAGCAGTTACTCGTCGGGTTTGGGCTTCAATCAGCCCCAGCATTTT
>.|few|TRBV6-2/TRBV6-3|TRBJ1-1
CASSVGQSTKAFF
TGTGCCAGCAGTGTTGGACAATCGACTAAAGCTTTCTTT
>.|many|TRBV28|TRBJ1-2
CASSLSAGPGYTF
TGTGCCAGCAGTTTATCGGCAGGCCCCGGATACACCTTC
>.|many|TRBV6-1|TRBJ1-5
CASSESGSNQPQHF
TGTGCCAGCAGTGAATCAGGGAGCAATCAGCCCCAGCATTTT
>TRBD2|many|TRBV6-5|TRBJ2-7
CASSSRTRDYEQYF
TGTGCCAGCAGTTCGAGGACTAGAGACTACGAGCAGTACTTC
>.|many|TRBV6-2/TRBV6-3|TRBJ1-5
CASRGTHPNQPQHF
TGTGCCAGCAGAGGGACCCACCCGAATCAGCCCCAGCATTTT
>TRBD1|many|TRBV6-2/TRBV6-3|TRBJ1-3
CASSAGTAGNTIYF
TGTGCCAGCAGTGCGGGGACAGCTGGAAACACCATATATTTT
>TRBD1|.|TRBV7-2|TRBJ1-2
CASSLAAGGGGYTF
TGTGCCAGCAGCTTAGCGGCAGGGGGCGGCGGCTACACCTTC
>.|many|TRBV27|TRBJ1-5
CASSLFQSQPQHF
TGTGCCAGCAGTTTATTCCAGAGTCAGCCCCAGCATTTT
>.|many|TRBV27|TRBJ2-1
CASSTVSHNEQFF
TGTGCCAGCAGTACCGTCTCCCACAATGAGCAGTTCTTC
>.|many|TRBV20-1|TRBJ1-5
CSAREPKGNQPQHF
TGCAGTGCTAGAGAACCTAAAGGCAATCAGCCCCAGCATTTT
>.|.|TRBV7-6|TRBJ2-5
CASSPGPPEQETQYF
TGTGCCAGCAGCCCGGGACCTCCGGAACAAGAGACCCAGTACTTC
>.|many|TRBV19|TRBJ1-5
CASMISGWSNQPQHF
TGTGCCAGTATGATTTCAGGGTGGAGCAATCAGCCCCAGCATTTT
>.|.|TRBV6-2/TRBV6-3|TRBJ2-1
CASSYSRWNEQFF
TGTGCCAGCAGTTACTCAAGGTGGAATGAGCAGTTCTTC
>TRBD2|.|TRBV6-1|TRBJ2-5
CASSEWGAGAETQYF
TGTGCCAGCAGTGAATGGGGAGCGGGGGCAGAGACCCAGTACTTC
>.|many|TRBV7-9|TRBJ2-7
CASSRDDYEQYF
TGTGCCAGCAGCCGGGACGACTACGAGCAGTACTTC
>TRBD1|many|TRBV27|TRBJ1-1
CASSPRDRGKAFF
TGTGCCAGCAGCCCCCGGGACAGGGGGAAGGCTTTCTTT
>TRBD1|many|TRBV7-9|TRBJ2-5
CASSTYSTGVKETQYF
TGTGCCAGCAGCACTTATTCGACAGGGGTTAAAGAGACCCAGTACTTC
>TRBD1|many|TRBV12-3/TRBV12-4|TRBJ1-2
CASSLEGGRNYGYTF
TGTGCCAGCAGTTTGGAAGGGGGCAGGAACTATGGCTACACCTTC
>TRBD1|few|TRBV24-1|TRBJ1-3
CATSDTGQGNGNTIYF
TGTGCCACCAGTGATACAGGACAGGGGAATGGAAACACCATATATTTT
>.|.|TRBV5-1|TRBJ2-5
CASSLRQGRGETQYF
TGCGCCAGCAGCTTGAGGCAGGGCAGAGGGGAGACCCAGTACTTC
>.|.|TRBV20-1|TRBJ1-1
CSASHKRGANTEAFF
TGCAGTGCTAGTCACAAGAGGGGGGCGAACACTGAAGCTTTCTTT
>TRBD1|many|TRBV7-9|TRBJ1-2
CASSLTDRGYGYTF
TGTGCCAGCAGCTTAACGGACAGGGGGTATGGCTACACCTTC
>.|many|TRBV4-1|TRBJ1-1
CASSQVQLNTEAFF
TGCGCCAGCAGCCAAGTACAGTTGAACACTGAAGCTTTCTTT